This is a list of T cell receptor beta chains from one sample in a study of OX40 agonist ivuxolimab in advanced cancers. Only in-frame clones appear in the TCRdb table, and some are missing; sequencing was by immunoSEQ multiplex PCR. This sample has tens of thousands of clones, with around 90% found just once. The sequenced sample was CD4+ or CD8+ T cells sorted from blood, obtained in a trial of the OX40 agonist ivuxolimab. The receptors come from an adult with an advanced solid tumor such as melanoma, head and neck, liver or kidney cancer. CDR3s include the opening cysteine and the closing phenylalanine or tryptophan. D genes are given only for firm matches. Only part of the rows carry a size: once, few, many, or a class if the clone is expanded.

v_call	clone_size	d_call	j_call	cdr3_aa	cdr3_nt
TRBV4-1	-	-	TRBJ1-4	CASSPEPLRSEKLFF	TGCGCCAGCAGCCCAGAGCCGCTCCGGAGTGAAAAACTGTTTTTT
TRBV6-5	-	-	TRBJ1-3	CASSYGLGDSGNTIYF	TGTGCCAGCAGTTACGGGCTAGGGGACTCTGGAAACACCATATATTTT
TRBV6-5	-	TRBD1	TRBJ2-3	CASSYRGPPSTDTQYF	TGTGCCAGCAGTTACAGGGGGCCGCCGAGCACAGATACGCAGTATTTT
TRBV15	-	-	TRBJ1-5	CATSRVGRSNQPQHF	TGTGCCACCAGCAGGGTGGGACGGAGCAATCAGCCCCAGCATTTT
TRBV7-9	few	TRBD1	TRBJ1-1	CASEQGKGEAFF	TGTGCCAGCGAACAGGGGAAGGGTGAAGCTTTCTTT
TRBV5-8	-	-	TRBJ1-6	CASSLDSEDSPLHF	TGTGCCAGCAGCTTGGACAGTGAGGATTCACCCCTCCACTTT
TRBV18	-	-	TRBJ2-1	CASSPVGSYNEQFF	TGTGCCAGCTCACCCGTCGGGTCCTACAATGAGCAGTTCTTC
TRBV7-8	-	-	TRBJ2-3	CASSLGPDTDTQYF	TGTGCCAGCAGCTTGGGACCAGACACAGATACGCAGTATTTT
TRBV2	-	TRBD2	TRBJ2-3	CASSEAAGRGTDTQYF	TGTGCCAGCAGTGAAGCGGCCGGGAGGGGCACAGATACGCAGTATTTT
TRBV7-9	-	TRBD1	TRBJ1-1	CASSLGQGLNTEAFF	TGTGCCAGCAGCTTAGGACAGGGTTTGAACACTGAAGCTTTCTTT
TRBV20-1	-	-	TRBJ1-1	CSAGEGTEAFF	TGCAGTGCTGGGGAGGGCACTGAAGCTTTCTTT
TRBV11-2	-	-	TRBJ2-3	CASSATDTQYF	TGTGCCAGCAGCGCAACAGATACGCAGTATTTT
TRBV6-1	-	-	TRBJ2-3	CASSGTRWGTDTQYF	TGTGCCAGCAGTGGTACCAGATGGGGCACAGATACGCAGTATTTT
TRBV6-5	-	-	TRBJ2-7	CASSYSGQNYEQYF	TGTGCCAGCAGTTACTCAGGACAGAACTACGAGCAGTACTTC
TRBV27	once	TRBD1	TRBJ1-1	CASRNRQGIAEAFF	TGTGCCAGCAGAAATAGACAGGGGATAGCTGAAGCTTTCTTT
TRBV5-6	-	TRBD1	TRBJ2-7	CASSLDRGLYEQYF	TGTGCCAGCAGCTTAGACAGGGGACTCTACGAGCAGTACTTC
TRBV7-9	-	TRBD2	TRBJ2-1	CASSLSGGSYNEQFF	TGTGCCAGCAGCTTAAGCGGGGGCTCCTACAATGAGCAGTTCTTC
TRBV5-1	-	-	TRBJ2-2	CASSLYPGAPNTGELFF	TGCGCCAGCAGCTTGTATCCGGGGGCCCCGAACACCGGGGAGCTGTTTTTT
TRBV7-8	-	-	TRBJ2-6	CASSLTSGANVLTF	TGTGCCAGCAGCTTAACCTCTGGGGCCAACGTCCTGACTTTC
TRBV30	-	-	TRBJ2-1	CAWSLMIGLNEQFF	TGTGCCTGGAGTCTCATGATCGGTCTAAATGAGCAGTTCTTC
TRBV7-9	once	-	TRBJ1-2	CASSGPRQANYGYTF	TGTGCCAGCAGCGGGCCGCGGCAGGCTAACTATGGCTACACCTTC
TRBV5-1	-	-	TRBJ1-6	CASSFGPGNYNSPLHF	TGCGCCAGCAGCTTCGGTCCGGGGAACTATAATTCACCCCTCCACTTT
TRBV6-1	-	-	TRBJ2-3	CASSEAWDTSTDTQYF	TGTGCCAGCAGTGAAGCGTGGGACACCAGCACAGATACGCAGTATTTT
TRBV5-8	-	-	TRBJ2-7	CASSLGADSSYEQYF	TGTGCCAGCAGCTTGGGCGCGGACAGCTCCTACGAGCAGTACTTC
TRBV19	-	-	TRBJ1-4	CASSVTDNEKLFF	TGTGCCAGTAGTGTGACGGATAATGAAAAACTGTTTTTT
TRBV7-9	-	-	TRBJ2-4	CASSSRTGDKNIQYF	TGTGCCAGCAGCTCCAGAACGGGGGACAAAAACATTCAGTACTTC
TRBV4-1	-	TRBD1	TRBJ2-7	CASSHQTGLSYEQYF	TGCGCCAGCAGCCACCAGACAGGGCTCTCCTACGAGCAGTACTTC
TRBV13	-	TRBD2	TRBJ2-1	CASSSSGGAYNEQFF	TGTGCCAGCAGCTCTAGCGGGGGGGCCTACAATGAGCAGTTCTTC
TRBV6-1	-	TRBD2	TRBJ2-1	CASSEYSGGRDEQFF	TGTGCCAGCAGTGAATACAGCGGGGGGCGGGATGAGCAGTTCTTC
TRBV30	-	-	TRBJ2-2	CAWSGLIDTGELFF	TGTGCCTGGAGTGGGTTGATAGACACCGGGGAGCTGTTTTTT
TRBV19	once	TRBD2	TRBJ2-3	CASSIAGGPSSTDTQYF	TGTGCCAGTAGTATAGCGGGGGGGCCCAGTAGCACAGATACGCAGTATTTT
TRBV19	once	-	TRBJ1-5	CASSQTGGNQPQHF	TGTGCCAGTTCTCAGACAGGAGGCAATCAGCCCCAGCATTTT
TRBV4-1	-	-	TRBJ1-1	CASSQGQGMNTEAFF	TGCGCCAGCAGCCAAGGGCAGGGGATGAACACTGAAGCTTTCTTT
TRBV5-1	-	TRBD1	TRBJ1-3	CASSKGAAGNTIYF	TGCGCCAGCTCAAAGGGGGCTGCGGGAAACACCATATATTTT
TRBV9	-	-	TRBJ2-5	CASSVETSQETQYF	TGTGCCAGCAGCGTAGAGACCAGCCAAGAGACCCAGTACTTC
TRBV5-4	-	-	TRBJ1-2	CASSLQGSGYGYTF	TGTGCCAGCAGCCTGCAGGGGTCGGGCTATGGCTACACCTTC
TRBV5-4	-	-	TRBJ2-7	CASSLDLAHYEQYF	TGTGCCAGCAGCTTGGACCTGGCGCACTACGAGCAGTACTTC
TRBV29-1	few	-	TRBJ1-1	CSVEWGALAEAFF	TGCAGCGTTGAGTGGGGCGCGTTGGCTGAAGCTTTCTTT
TRBV2	-	-	TRBJ2-1	CASRPPSLWSEQFF	TGTGCCAGCAGACCCCCCTCGCTATGGAGTGAGCAGTTCTTC
TRBV14	medium-sized	TRBD1	TRBJ1-2	CASSPGQFLPNYGYTF	TGTGCCAGCAGCCCGGGACAGTTCCTTCCTAACTATGGCTACACCTTC
TRBV5-5	-	-	TRBJ2-3	CASSLESRDTQYF	TGTGCCAGCAGCTTGGAGTCTAGAGATACGCAGTATTTT
TRBV5-1	-	TRBD2	TRBJ2-7	CASSLGGSGGYEQYF	TGCGCCAGCAGCTTGGGCGGTAGCGGGGGATACGAGCAGTACTTC